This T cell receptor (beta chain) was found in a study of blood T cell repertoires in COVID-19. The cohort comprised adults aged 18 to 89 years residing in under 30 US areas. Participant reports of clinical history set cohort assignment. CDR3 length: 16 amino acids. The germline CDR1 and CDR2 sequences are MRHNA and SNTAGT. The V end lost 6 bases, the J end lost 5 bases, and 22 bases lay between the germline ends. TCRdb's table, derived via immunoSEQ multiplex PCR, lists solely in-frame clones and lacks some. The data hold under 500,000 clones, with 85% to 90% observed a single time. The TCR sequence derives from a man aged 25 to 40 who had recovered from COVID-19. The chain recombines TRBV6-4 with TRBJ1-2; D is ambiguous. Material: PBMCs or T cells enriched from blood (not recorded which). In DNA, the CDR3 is TGTGCCAGCAGCCGGGGTGGTGTGACTAATTCATATGGCTACACCTTC. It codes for CASSRGGVTNSYGYTF.